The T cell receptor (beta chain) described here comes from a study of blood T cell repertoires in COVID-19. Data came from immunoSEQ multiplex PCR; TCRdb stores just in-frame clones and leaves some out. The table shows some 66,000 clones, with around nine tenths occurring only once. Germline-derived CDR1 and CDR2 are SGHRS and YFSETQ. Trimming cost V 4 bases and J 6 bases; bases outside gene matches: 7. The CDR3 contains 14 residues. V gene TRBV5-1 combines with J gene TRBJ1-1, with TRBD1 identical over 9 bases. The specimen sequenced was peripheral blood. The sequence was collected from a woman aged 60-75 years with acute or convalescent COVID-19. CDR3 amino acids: CASSGGTGIAEAFF. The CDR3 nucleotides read TGCGCCAGCAGCGGCGGGACAGGGATCGCTGAAGCTTTCTTT.